The T cell receptor beta chain described here comes from a study of CD8+ T cells in alopecia areata. Overall study results and limits: The treated group had a single nonresponder, limiting CD8+ expansion-response conclusions.

This clone has a handful of counts. What it binds is not known. Germline loops: CDR1 WSHSY, CDR2 SAAADI. The CDR3 length is 14 residues. V was cut by 4 bases and J by 2 bases, with 11 bases left in between. The treatment was: oral pan-JAK inhibitor, 5-10 mg twice daily. RNA extraction and reverse transcription yielded cDNA as sequencing template. Measured with immunoSEQ multiplex PCR; TCRdb has only the in-frame clones, and not every one. The sample comprises 150,000 to 200,000 clones, about 53% of which are singletons, and 9.5% to 14% rests with the top ten. This sequence originates from a human donor with alopecia areata. Sequencing was performed on CD8+ T cells sorted from blood, taken at week 24, from a patient treated with tofacitinib. This sequence joins TRBV10-2 and TRBJ1-1; D may be TRBD1 (5 bases). DNA for the CDR3: TGCGCCAGCAGTGTTTTTGGGGGAAACACTGAAGCTTTCTTT. Amino acids: CASSVFGGNTEAFF.